A selection of T cell receptor beta chains follows, all from one sample in a study of a mutant IDH1 vaccine in newly diagnosed glioma. Which antigens these TCRs recognize remains unknown. This table comes from immunoSEQ multiplex PCR, and its TCRdb copy is limited to in-frame clones, with some not included. Among tens of thousands of clones listed, 70% to 85% were seen once. The sequencing here drew on PBMCs, taken from a glioma patient whose treatment included an IDH1 peptide vaccine. The receptors here all came from a woman between 35 and 50 years old with glioma. Some clones in this sample may be carry-over from other donors' samples. Both conserved end residues are part of each CDR3.

j_call: TRBJ1-3; v_call: TRBV10-1; cdr3_aa: CASSGSGTESVNTIYF
j_call: TRBJ2-5; v_call: TRBV10-3; cdr3_aa: CAISESIGAKGTQYF
j_call: TRBJ1-1; v_call: TRBV6-6; cdr3_aa: CASSYYSGLNTEAFF
j_call: TRBJ1-2; v_call: TRBV7-9; cdr3_aa: CASTSKGVNYGYTF
j_call: TRBJ1-2; v_call: TRBV7-2; cdr3_aa: CASSFSQGAYGYTF
j_call: TRBJ2-7; v_call: TRBV5-6; cdr3_aa: CASSLDIYEQYF
j_call: TRBJ2-1; v_call: TRBV5-4; cdr3_aa: CASSLRDRVFNEQFF
j_call: TRBJ2-7; v_call: TRBV27; cdr3_aa: CASSLGGAVSEQYF
j_call: TRBJ2-6; v_call: TRBV7-8; cdr3_aa: CASSLERYSGANVLTF
j_call: TRBJ2-7; v_call: TRBV5-1; cdr3_aa: CASSPDRASHEQYF
j_call: TRBJ1-4; v_call: TRBV15; cdr3_aa: CATSRVIPGATNEKLFF
j_call: TRBJ1-5; v_call: TRBV19; cdr3_aa: CASRHPSNQPQHF
j_call: TRBJ2-7; v_call: TRBV6-1; cdr3_aa: CASSEVGGPTEQYF
j_call: TRBJ2-7; v_call: TRBV6-5; cdr3_aa: CASSPRQGREQYF
j_call: TRBJ1-1; v_call: TRBV6-5; cdr3_aa: CASSYHTGDTEAFF
j_call: TRBJ2-1; v_call: TRBV5-1; cdr3_aa: CASSLDKGSYNEQFF
j_call: TRBJ1-4; v_call: TRBV19; cdr3_aa: CASSREQPWANEKLFF
j_call: TRBJ1-1; v_call: TRBV29-1; cdr3_aa: CSVETSQRMNTEAFF
j_call: TRBJ1-2; v_call: TRBV30; cdr3_aa: CAWSPAGTGLWAGYTF
j_call: TRBJ2-5; v_call: TRBV15; cdr3_aa: CATSRRLETQYF
j_call: TRBJ1-2; v_call: TRBV5-4; cdr3_aa: CASSLGQNNYGYTF
j_call: TRBJ1-5; v_call: TRBV4-2; cdr3_aa: CASSEKGRDGNQPQHF
j_call: TRBJ2-3; v_call: TRBV19; cdr3_aa: CASSLGTSGDTQYF
j_call: TRBJ1-2; v_call: TRBV27; cdr3_aa: CASSDLKTKSLNYGYTF
j_call: TRBJ2-5; v_call: TRBV5-1; cdr3_aa: CASSSKPPGLAQSETQYF
j_call: TRBJ1-5; v_call: TRBV19; cdr3_aa: CASSIEGQPQHF
j_call: TRBJ1-2; v_call: TRBV9; cdr3_aa: CASTPPKGYYGYTF
j_call: TRBJ2-3; v_call: TRBV6-4; cdr3_aa: CASSPDRTSTDTQYF
j_call: TRBJ1-2; v_call: TRBV6-5; cdr3_aa: CASSYWDRTQGGYTF
j_call: TRBJ1-1; v_call: TRBV27; cdr3_aa: CASSLKGRNTEAFF
j_call: TRBJ1-3; v_call: TRBV30; cdr3_aa: CAWSFPGTESSGNTIYF
j_call: TRBJ1-6; v_call: TRBV2; cdr3_aa: CASSANSFVAHF
j_call: TRBJ1-1; v_call: TRBV19; cdr3_aa: CASSGWVHPTEAFF
j_call: TRBJ1-4; v_call: TRBV5-1; cdr3_aa: CASSAGGQGFEKLFF
j_call: TRBJ1-4; v_call: TRBV5-4; cdr3_aa: CASSPTGRNEKLFF
j_call: TRBJ1-2; v_call: TRBV7-2; cdr3_aa: CASRLTGGKGYTF
j_call: TRBJ1-4; v_call: TRBV9; cdr3_aa: CASSGGVTDEKLFF
j_call: TRBJ1-1; v_call: TRBV5-7; cdr3_aa: CASVDRGTEAFF
j_call: TRBJ2-5; v_call: TRBV11-2; cdr3_aa: CASSLGTSGGALETQYF
j_call: TRBJ1-6; v_call: TRBV19; cdr3_aa: CASSQKKQVYNSPLHF
j_call: TRBJ1-5; v_call: TRBV7-3; cdr3_aa: CASSPKDRVNQPQHF
j_call: TRBJ2-1; v_call: TRBV4-1; cdr3_aa: CASSPLSLAGGYNEQFF
j_call: TRBJ1-2; v_call: TRBV19; cdr3_aa: CATSNGYGYTF